What follows is one T cell receptor (beta chain) and its context. Its specificity is not known. Unique molecular identifiers were in the cDNA, with template-switch universal primer binding. TCRdb re-called the 5' RACE reads through MiXCR, storing one row per CDR3 protein. Among 570,000 or so distinct CDR3 sequences listed, more than 9% were seen once. The data are from a study of identical twins. Regarding the study as a whole: Diverse VJ usage suggested most zero-insertion clonotypes were not invariant T cells. Models came in too low on out-of-frame TCR alpha sharing in monozygotic twins.

V was trimmed by 5 bases and J by 11 bases, leaving 8 bases between them. The CDR3 has 10 amino acids. The germline V gene has CDR1 SNHLY and CDR2 FYNNEI. The sample also formed part of further work on yellow fever vaccine responses in identical twins.

Sequenced sample: PBMCs. The clonotype originates from a woman aged 18-30 years in good health. V usage is TRBV2 and J usage is TRBJ2-3, with D unclear. The CDR3 reads CASSIPKQYF. CDR3 in DNA: TGTGCCAGCAGTATCCCGAAGCAGTATTTT.